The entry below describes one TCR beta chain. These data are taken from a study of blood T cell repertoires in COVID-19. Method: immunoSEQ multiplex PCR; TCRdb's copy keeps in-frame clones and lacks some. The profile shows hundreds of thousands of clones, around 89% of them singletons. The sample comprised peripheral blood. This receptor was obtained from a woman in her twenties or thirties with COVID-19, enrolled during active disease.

The CDR3 here is CASSFGGSYEQYF. In DNA, the CDR3 is TGTGCCAGCAGTTTCGGGGGCTCCTACGAGCAGTACTTC. The chain links TRBV28 to TRBJ2-7; possibly TRBD2 for D (6 bases). This CDR3 has 13 amino acids. From germline, CDR1 is MDHEN and CDR2 SYDVKM. The V end lost 3 bases, the J end lost 0 bases, and 6 bases lay between the germline ends.